The present T cell receptor (beta chain) was sequenced within a study of shared T cell receptors in the human thymus. Clones were sequenced by immunoSEQ multiplex PCR, and TCRdb holds only the in-frame ones, with some missing. The sample shows just under 550,000 clones, about 80% of them seen only once. CDR3 length: 16 residues. Germline values: CDR1 LNHNV, CDR2 YYDKDF (reference sequence). The J segment lost 2 bases and the V segment lost 6 bases, leaving 8 bases of the junction unmatched. These data were also reused for a study on human thymus T cells. That work states: The people who donated were healthy Finnish babies having corrective surgery for congenital heart defects. Thymus tissue was removed during corrective cardiac surgery. Thymic and blood repertoires seemed to show skewed V and J gene use. As related research reported, thymic repertoires overlapped highly among unrelated individuals.

The chain recombines TRBV15 with TRBJ2-1; 9 bases agree with TRBD2. The sequenced material came from thymocytes. The sequence was obtained from a boy in the first two years of life with a congenital heart defect. The CDR3 protein is CATRALAGPPYNEQFF. The CDR3 DNA reads TGTGCCACCAGGGCGCTAGCGGGACCGCCCTACAATGAGCAGTTCTTC.